These 25 T cell receptor beta chains were all obtained from the same sample, sequenced in a study of cytomegalovirus exposure and HLA in healthy donors. The primer mix had 60 Vbeta and 13 Jbeta primers. Assay: immunoSEQ multiplex PCR; the TCRdb copy retains only in-frame clones and omits some. The table shows hundreds of thousands of clones, with roughly 90% occurring only once. The source material was PBMCs. The receptors were gathered from a young woman in good health and CMV-seronegative.

The rearrangement uses TRBV6-5 and TRBJ2-7, with a possible D match to TRBD2 (6 bases). V lost 6 bases and J lost 3, with 15 bases in between. Germline lookup yields CDR1 MNHEY and CDR2 SVGAGI. The CDR3 has 14 amino acids. CDR3 protein: CASRPSGEIYEQYF. CDR3 coding DNA: TGTGCCAGCAGACCCTCGGGGGAGATCTACGAGCAGTACTTC.

V usage is TRBV29-1 and J usage is TRBJ2-7, with 8 bases lining up with TRBD1. V lost 4 bases to trimming and J lost 2 bases; unmatched junction nucleotides: 10. Germline V gene data show CDR1 as SQVTM and CDR2 as ANQGSEA. This CDR3 is built from 15 residues. The CDR3 sequence is CSVVFGGTGTYEQYF. The CDR3 region has the DNA TGCAGCGTTGTCTTTGGAGGGACAGGCACCTACGAGCAGTACTTC.

In regard to this clone: The same CDR3 is also encoded by other DNA sequences in this sample. J is TRBJ1-1 and V is TRBV19; D not certain. Deletions cut 3 bases from V and 7 bases from J, with 6 bases between. Germline assignment: CDR1 LNHDA and CDR2 SQIVND (reference sequence). The CDR3 length is 11 residues. CDR3 sequence reads: CASSIRSEAFF. The CDR3 DNA follows: TGTGCCAGTAGTATTCGGAGTGAAGCTTTCTTT.

The CDR3 region has the DNA TGTGCCAGCACTCTGGTCGGCGAGCAGTACTTC. Its translation: CASTLVGEQYF. The chain employs TRBV2 and TRBJ2-7, with D uncertain. The V gene's germline CDR1 is SNHLY and CDR2 FYNNEI. The CDR3 is 11 amino acids. The V end lost 7 bases, the J end lost 6 bases, and 10 bases lay between the germline ends.

The rearrangement joins TRBV2 to TRBJ2-2; 14 nucleotides agree with TRBD2. V was pared by 6 bases and J by 6 bases, with 0 bases of the junction left unmatched. The CDR3 spans 14 residues. Germline V gives CDR1 SNHLY, CDR2 FYNNEI. In nucleotides, the CDR3 is TGTGCCAGCAGGGGACTAGCGGGGGCCGGGGAGCTGTTTTTT. Translating gives CASRGLAGAGELFF.

The J gene is TRBJ2-1, the V gene TRBV29-1; D may be TRBD1 (6 bases). Germline CDR1 SQVTM, CDR2 ANQGSEA. This CDR3 is 16 amino acids long. Trimming shortened V by 0 bases and J by 7 bases, and 19 bases separated the two germline ends. CDR3 nucleotides: TGCAGCGTTGAAGATCTACAGGGTAGTAATAGGAATGAGCAGTTCTTC. This gives the protein CSVEDLQGSNRNEQFF.

The chain recombines TRBV30 with TRBJ1-2; the D is unclear. The CDR3 is 12 amino acids. Germline values: CDR1 GTSNPN, CDR2 SVGIG (reference sequence). Trimming shortened V by 0 bases and J by 7 bases, and 9 bases separated the two germline ends. The CDR3 DNA reads TGTGCCTGGAGTGTACTTGGTACTGGCTACACCTTC. This encodes CAWSVLGTGYTF.

A note on this clone: The junction departs from the called germline gene at one end, perhaps through a read error. This chain uses TRBV7-7 with TRBJ2-3; D is possibly TRBD1 (5 bases). Germline V gene lookup returns CDR1 SSHAT and CDR2 FNYEAQ (reference sequence). The length of the CDR3 is 14 residues. The CDR3 DNA follows: TGTGCTAGCAGCTTAGAAGGGGTGGCAGATACGCAGTATTTT. Protein product: CASSLEGVADTQYF.

V gene TRBV11-2 combines with J gene TRBJ2-2; D perhaps matches TRBD2 (6 bases). Germline CDR1 and CDR2: SGHAT and FQNNGV. V lost 0 bases, J lost 7 bases, and 9 bases lay in between. This CDR3 has 14 amino acids. CDR3 residues: CASSLDRGNGELFF. The CDR3 DNA is TGTGCCAGCAGCTTAGATCGGGGGAACGGGGAGCTGTTTTTT.

V usage is TRBV23-1 and J usage is TRBJ2-5; D ambiguous. Judging by the DNA end, TRBJ2-7 fits better; the J call may be wrong. TRBV23-1 is classed as an ORF, of uncertain function. There are 14 residues in the CDR3. In nucleotides, the CDR3 is TGCGCCAGCAGTCAATCGTGCGCGATTTACGAGCAGTACTTC. Translating it yields CASSQSCAIYEQYF.

This chain connects TRBV5-1 to TRBJ2-5; 8 bases fit TRBD1. The DNA end lines up better with TRBJ2-7; the J call may be wrong. This CDR3 spans 14 amino acids. Per the germline V gene, CDR1 is SGHRS and CDR2 is YFSETQ. This chain's CDR3 is CASSLGQGLYEQYF. The CDR3 DNA sequence: TGCGCCAGCAGCTTGGGACAGGGGCTCTACGAGCAGTACTTC.

The chain carries TRBV1 and TRBJ2-5; TRBD2 is taken as the D call from the table, unchecked against the DNA. TRBV1 is an annotated pseudogene. This CDR3 has 17 residues. CDR3 sequence: CTSSQVVVLSFQETQYF. The CDR3 nucleotides read TGCACCAGCAGCCAAGTAGTCGTACTATCCTTCCAAGAGACCCAGTACTTC.

This sequence joins TRBV2 and TRBJ2-3; possible D gene TRBD2, 6 bases. V lost 10 bases and J lost 1, with 15 bases in between. The CDR3 covers 14 residues. Germline V gene lookup returns CDR1 SNHLY and CDR2 FYNNEI. The CDR3 DNA is TGTGCCACACCTATGAGCGGGCGCACAGATACGCAGTATTTT. Encoded protein: CATPMSGRTDTQYF.

The V gene is TRBV18, the J gene TRBJ1-2, with TRBD1 matching over 7 bases. The length of the CDR3 is 15 residues. Per germline, CDR1 KGHSH and CDR2 LQKENI. J gave up 5 bases and V 4 bases, and 10 bases lay outside the gene matches. CDR3 sequence: CASSRLIDRAYGYTF. DNA of the CDR3: TGTGCCAGCTCACGACTAATAGACAGGGCTTATGGCTACACCTTC.

The genes are TRBV30 and TRBJ1-6; TRBD1 matches at 9 bases. The CDR3 is 14 residues long. Trimming at V came to 1 base and at J to 11 bases, leaving 6 bases not matched to a gene. Germline V gene data show CDR1 as GTSNPN and CDR2 as SVGIG (reference sequence). The CDR3: CAWSGGTGIAPLHF. The CDR3 DNA reads as TGTGCCTGGAGTGGCGGGACAGGGATAGCACCCCTCCACTTT.

This clone has just one count. The sample carries other DNA sequences with the same CDR3. The chain joins TRBV7-9 to TRBJ1-3; no clear D gene. The CDR3 length is 13 residues. Germline V gene lookup returns CDR1 SEHNR and CDR2 FQNEAQ (reference sequence). Deletions cut 4 bases from V and 9 bases from J, with 13 bases between. CDR3 residues: CASSSISFITIYF. The CDR3 DNA is TGTGCCAGCAGCTCTATCTCGTTTATCACCATATATTTT.

V is TRBV7-9 and J is TRBJ2-1, with 8 bases aligning to TRBD2. Trimming cost V 1 base and J 0 bases; bases outside gene matches: 8. There are 18 residues in the CDR3. Germline values: CDR1 SEHNR, CDR2 FQNEAQ (reference sequence). DNA for the CDR3: TGTGCCAGCAGCTTAGGAACGGGGGGGCCAGTCTCCTACAATGAGCAGTTCTTC. Protein sequence: CASSLGTGGPVSYNEQFF.

This clone was seen a handful of times. This chain links TRBV2 with TRBJ2-2, with D hard to call. The CDR3 spans 12 residues. The V and J ends lost 6 bases and 4 bases respectively, with 6 bases between them. The V gene's germline CDR1 is SNHLY and CDR2 FYNNEI. In nucleotides, the CDR3 is TGTGCCAGCAGGCTACCCACCGGGGAGCTGTTTTTT. Translated: CASRLPTGELFF.

The rearrangement joins TRBV5-1 to TRBJ2-3; D may be TRBD1 (6 bases). Trimming took off 0 bases at V and 1 base at J, with 15 bases between the two ends. This CDR3 is built from 17 residues. Looked up from germline, CDR1 is SGHRS and CDR2 is YFSETQ. Written as DNA, the CDR3 is TGCGCCAGCAGCTTGGTGGACTCGAGGACAGGCACAGATACGCAGTATTTT. Amino acids: CASSLVDSRTGTDTQYF.

The chain has TRBV2 and TRBJ1-5; D not resolved. Germline CDR1 and CDR2: SNHLY and FYNNEI. The V end was cut by 4 bases, the J end by 0 bases, with 10 bases between. CDR3 size: 15 residues. The chain's CDR3 is CASSGGSYSNQPQHF. CDR3 bases: TGTGCCAGCAGTGGCGGAAGTTATAGCAATCAGCCCCAGCATTTT.

The chain joins TRBV10-1 to TRBJ1-4; TRBD1 might be the D (6 bases). The CDR3 sequence is 13 residues long. In germline, CDR1 is WNHNN, CDR2 SYGVQD (reference sequence). Trimming shortened V by 2 bases and J by 8 bases, and 9 bases separated the two germline ends. The DNA for the CDR3 is TGCGCCAGCAGTGAGGGGGGCCGGGAAAAACTGTTTTTT. It codes for CASSEGGREKLFF.

This chain connects TRBV10-3 to TRBJ2-5, with TRBD2 as a possible D gene (7 bases). The CDR3 consists of 13 residues. CDR1 and CDR2 from the germline V gene are ENHRY and SYGVKD. The V and J ends lost 8 bases and 5 bases respectively, with 15 bases between them. CDR3 in DNA: TGTGCCATCGGGGGGGCGCCGGGTGAGACCCAGTACTTC. This sequence encodes CAIGGAPGETQYF.

The rearrangement uses TRBV30 and TRBJ2-3; 11 bases line up with TRBD1. The trim removed 7 bases at V and 3 bases at J, leaving 3 bases unmatched. Germline CDR1 and CDR2: GTSNPN and SVGIG (reference sequence). This CDR3 has 13 amino acids. The CDR3 here is CALGQGGTDTQYF. Written as DNA, the CDR3 is TGTGCCTTGGGACAGGGGGGAACAGATACGCAGTATTTT.

This clone was seen just once. This chain's CDR3 is CASRLLDIQYF. DNA of the CDR3: TGTGCCAGCAGGCTACTAGACATTCAGTACTTC. V gene TRBV2 combines with J gene TRBJ2-4, with D possibly matching TRBD2 (5 bases). With 6 bases removed from V and 8 bases from J, the gap between germline ends came to 8 bases. The germline CDR1 and CDR2 sequences are SNHLY and FYNNEI. There are 11 residues in the CDR3.

The chain is built from TRBV7-9 and TRBJ1-6, with unresolved D. Trimming removed 2 bases at V and 10 bases at J, with 6 bases between. The germline V gene encodes CDR1 SEHNR and CDR2 FQNEAQ (reference sequence). The CDR3 covers 12 residues. CDR3 sequence reads: CASSLSNSPLHF. The CDR3, as DNA: TGTGCCAGCAGCTTAAGCAACTCACCCCTCCACTTT. The whole variable domain, remainder taken from reference TRBV7-9 and TRBJ1-6, is DTGVSQNPRHKITKRGQNVTFRCDPISEHNRLYWYRQTLGQGPEFLTYFQNEAQLEKSRLLSDRFSAERPKGSFSTLEIQRTEQGDSAMYLCASSLSNSPLHFGNGTRLTVT.